A single sample gave rise to the 20 T cell receptor beta chains below, sequenced in a study of CD8 T cells in Susac syndrome. Reverse transcription used roughly 0.5 to 1 ug RNA and random hexamers. TCRdb re-derived calls from the immunoSEQ multiplex PCR reads in MiXCR, one entry per CDR3 protein. The sample contains about 85,000 distinct CDR3 sequences, 95% of which appear only once. The sample taken for sequencing was CD8+ T cells from PBMCs. The receptors were sampled from a human donor with Susac syndrome.

This clonotype has just one count. This rearrangement joins TRBV5-6 to TRBJ1-5; no reliable D call. V shed 7 bases and J shed 5 bases, with 1 base lying between them. The CDR3 totals 9 residues. Looked up from germline, CDR1 is SGHDT and CDR2 is YYEEEE. The CDR3 sequence is CASDQPQHF. CDR3 DNA sequence: TGTGCCAGCGATCAGCCCCAGCATTTT.

This clonotype occurred a few times. The V and J genes are TRBV9 and TRBJ2-1; 7 bases match TRBD2. The CDR3 is 15 residues long. Germline CDR1 reads SGDLS; CDR2 reads YYNGEE. J gave up 2 bases and V 0 bases, and 2 bases lay outside the gene matches. The DNA of the CDR3 is TGTGCCAGCAGCGTAGTTGCGGGAGCCTACAATGAGCAGTTCTTC. This encodes CASSVVAGAYNEQFF.

The chain employs TRBV12-3 or TRBV12-4 and TRBJ2-1; 12 bases align to TRBD2. CDR3 length: 16 residues. V shed 6 bases and J 1 base; nucleotides not matched to a gene: 4. The CDR3 bases are TGTGCCAGCAGCCCGACTAGCGGGAGTTCCTACAATGAGCAGTTCTTC. This encodes CASSPTSGSSYNEQFF.

The chain joins TRBV20-1 to TRBJ1-3, with D perhaps matching TRBD1 (6 bases). Trimming removed 4 bases from V and 3 bases from J, with 13 bases in between. The CDR3 sequence is 14 residues long. The germline V gene encodes CDR1 DFQATT and CDR2 SNEGSKA (reference sequence). CDR3 loop: CSAIWTEGGNTIYF. The CDR3 nucleotides are TGCAGTGCTATATGGACAGAAGGTGGAAACACCATATATTTT.

The chain combines TRBV2 with TRBJ1-5, with TRBD1 as a possible D gene (5 bases). CDR1 and CDR2 from the germline V gene are SNHLY and FYNNEI. The CDR3 sequence is 15 residues long. V lost 4 bases and J lost 2, with 12 bases in between. The CDR3 DNA is TGTGCCAGCAGTGTCGGGACGGCAGGCAATCAGCCCCAGCATTTT. Translating gives CASSVGTAGNQPQHF.

The V gene is TRBV30, the J gene TRBJ2-5; possible D gene TRBD2, 6 bases. Germline CDR1 GTSNPN, CDR2 SVGIG (reference sequence). The V gene lost 1 base and the J gene lost 4 bases, with 10 bases spanning the gap. This CDR3 is built from 13 residues. Written as DNA, the CDR3 is TGTGCCTGGAGTGATGGTAGCGGAGAGACCCAGTACTTC. Amino acids: CAWSDGSGETQYF. The whole variable domain, filled in from reference TRBV30 and TRBJ2-5, reads SQTIHQWPATLVQPVGSPLSLECTVEGTSNPNLYWYRQAAGRGLQLLFYSVGIGQISSEVPQNLSASRPQDRQFILSSKKLLLSDSGFYLCAWSDGSGETQYFGPGTRLLVL.

The CDR3 DNA follows: TGTGCCAGCAGCTTAATGTTAATTTACGATGAGCAGTTCTTC. Protein product: CASSLMLIYDEQFF. The chain employs TRBV7-8 and TRBJ2-1; D gene ambiguous. This CDR3 comprises 14 residues. V lost 2 bases and J 8 bases, leaving 13 bases between the germline ends. Germline loops: CDR1 SGHVS, CDR2 FQNEAQ.

The rearrangement joins TRBV6-2 or TRBV6-3 to TRBJ2-1; 7 bases are shared with TRBD2. CDR1 and CDR2 (germline): MNHEY, SVGEGT. V lost 7 bases, J lost 9 bases, and 6 bases stayed unmatched. This CDR3 comprises 12 residues. Written as DNA, the CDR3 is TGTGCCAGCACCCTGGGAGGGGTTGAGCAGTTCTTC. It encodes CASTLGGVEQFF.

The chain uses TRBV4-1 and TRBJ2-7; TRBD2 aligns across 10 bases. The germline V gene has CDR1 MGHRA and CDR2 YSYEKL. There are 15 residues in the CDR3. The V and J ends lost 4 bases and 1 base, in that order; junction bases with no gene match: 4. CDR3 sequence: CASSLRTSGSYEQYF. In DNA, the CDR3 is TGCGCCAGCAGCCTCAGGACTAGCGGTTCCTACGAGCAGTACTTC.

The CDR3 DNA sequence: TGCAGCGTTCAGGGGGCGCTCACCGGGGAGCTGTTTTTT. This encodes CSVQGALTGELFF. The chain joins TRBV29-1 to TRBJ2-2, with 8 nucleotides matching TRBD1. Unmatched junction bases numbered 3, after V lost 5 bases and J lost 4 bases. Germline values: CDR1 SQVTM, CDR2 ANQGSEA. The CDR3 covers 13 residues.

This clonotype was recorded once. The chain carries TRBV4-3 and TRBJ2-3; TRBD2 agrees at 8 bases. V dropped 0 bases and J dropped 1; count of bases not matched to a gene: 9. Germline CDR1 is LGHNA and CDR2 is YSLEER. The CDR3 has 18 amino acids. The CDR3 is CASSQDGVAGSRTDTQYF. CDR3 nucleotides: TGCGCCAGCAGCCAAGATGGGGTAGCGGGATCTCGCACAGATACGCAGTATTTT.

V gene TRBV7-9 combines with J gene TRBJ2-1, with TRBD1 identical over 8 bases. The CDR3 covers 12 residues. After removal of 7 bases from V and 7 bases from J, the junction contained 3 bases not matched to a gene. Per germline, CDR1 SEHNR and CDR2 FQNEAQ (reference sequence). For the CDR3, the DNA is TGTGCCAGCACCAACAGGGGGAATGAGCAGTTCTTC. Translation: CASTNRGNEQFF. Looking up the rest from reference TRBV7-9 and TRBJ2-1 gives the full variable domain: DTGVSQNPRHKITKRGQNVTFRCDPISEHNRLYWYRQTLGQGPEFLTYFQNEAQLEKSRLLSDRFSAERPKGSFSTLEIQRTEQGDSAMYLCASTNRGNEQFFGPGTRLTVL.

The rearrangement links TRBV5-1 to TRBJ1-2, with D perhaps matching TRBD1 (5 bases). Per the germline V gene, CDR1 is SGHRS and CDR2 is YFSETQ. The V and J ends lost 5 bases and 6 bases respectively, with 14 bases between them. The CDR3 loop spans 13 amino acids. CDR3 loop: CASRTDGDDGYTF. CDR3 bases: TGCGCCAGCAGGACGGACGGGGACGATGGCTACACCTTC. Using reference TRBV5-1 and TRBJ1-2 for the parts outside the CDR3, the full variable domain is KAGVTQTPRYLIKTRGQQVTLSCSPISGHRSVSWYQQTPGQGLQFLFEYFSETQRNKGNFPGRFSGRQFSNSRSEMNVSTLELGDSALYLCASRTDGDDGYTFGSGTRLTVV.

The V call is TRBV27, the J call TRBJ2-1; D may match TRBD1 or TRBD2 (5 bases each). Trimming removed 3 bases at V and 8 bases at J, with 8 bases between. CDR1 and CDR2 (germline): MNHEY, SMNVEV (reference sequence). The CDR3 is 12 amino acids. The CDR3 sequence is CASSLVGDEQFF. CDR3 nucleotides: TGTGCCAGCAGTTTGGTGGGGGATGAGCAGTTCTTC.

This rearrangement joins TRBV3-1 to TRBJ2-3; D might be TRBD2 (5 bases). Germline CDR1 and CDR2: LGHDT and YNNKEL (reference sequence). CDR3 length equals 15 residues. Trimming took 5 bases from V and 2 from J, leaving 14 bases between them. CDR3: CASSSLETPTDTQYF. CDR3 DNA: TGTGCCAGCAGCTCACTAGAGACTCCCACAGATACGCAGTATTTT.

V gene TRBV18 combines with J gene TRBJ1-1, with TRBD1 matching 7 bases. V shed 3 bases and J 7 bases; nucleotides not matched to a gene: 5. The CDR3 extends over 13 amino acids. The V gene's germline CDR1 is KGHSH and CDR2 LQKENI. The CDR3 sequence: CASSPGTAIEAFF. The CDR3 DNA is TGTGCCAGCTCACCCGGGACAGCCATTGAAGCTTTCTTT.

The CDR3 DNA reads as TGCAGTGCTGGACAGGGGGACTATGGCTACACCTTC. It yields the protein CSAGQGDYGYTF. V usage is TRBV20-1 and J usage is TRBJ1-2; 10 bases line up with TRBD1. Germline V gene lookup returns CDR1 DFQATT and CDR2 SNEGSKA (reference sequence). The ends lost 5 bases at V and 3 bases at J; junction bases unmatched: 0. The CDR3 has 12 amino acids.

This clonotype showed up just once. This chain uses TRBV20-1 with TRBJ2-7, with D perhaps assigned TRBD1 or TRBD2 (6 bases each). Germline CDR1 is DFQATT and CDR2 is SNEGSKA (reference sequence). The germline V and J ends were trimmed by 3 bases and 1 base, with 16 bases remaining between them. The CDR3 sequence is 15 residues long. The CDR3 nucleotides are TGCAGTGCTAGTGATGAAGGGGGGCCGTCCTACGAGCAGTACTTC. Encoded protein: CSASDEGGPSYEQYF.

The chain uses TRBV19 and TRBJ2-1; D not certain. V lost 5 bases to trimming and J lost 0 bases, with 5 bases between them. This CDR3 region has 13 residues. CDR1 and CDR2 from the germline V gene are LNHDA and SQIVND (reference sequence). DNA of the CDR3: TGTGCCAGTAGTCAAAGCTCCTACAATGAGCAGTTCTTC. This codes for CASSQSSYNEQFF.

V is TRBV9 and J is TRBJ1-2; possible D gene TRBD1, 5 bases. CDR3 length: 13 residues. Trimming took 7 bases from V and 2 from J, leaving 12 bases between them. CDR1 SGDLS and CDR2 YYNGEE come from the germline V gene. The CDR3 DNA reads TGTGCCAGCGGCGGGACGGAAAACTATGGCTACACCTTC. Its protein product is CASGGTENYGYTF.